A selection of T cell receptor beta chains follows, all from one sample in a study of T-cell memory formation after mild COVID-19. TCRdb ran MiXCR on the 5' RACE reads and lists one entry per CDR3 protein. The data hold about 190,000 distinct CDR3 sequences, with about 10% observed a single time. The specimen was PBMCs or a T cell subset sorted from them (not recorded which). These receptor sequences come from a young man who had mild COVID-19 (a few samples of this study predate the infection). Cell type and time point are not known. CDR3s include the opening cysteine and the closing phenylalanine or tryptophan. Each record gives: V gene, D gene, J gene, clone size, CDR3 DNA, CDR3 protein. A D gene is named only where the DNA matches it firmly. The size entry is marked missing in some rows and otherwise reads once, few, many or a size class.

TRBV6-6	NA	TRBJ2-1	NA	TGTGCCAGCAGTTACGCGGGCCCACCGTCGGGGAATGAGCAGTTCTTC	CASSYAGPPSGNEQFF
TRBV5-1	TRBD1	TRBJ1-3	few	TGCGCCAGCAGCCCGGACAGGGGGCTCGGTGGAAACACCATATATTTT	CASSPDRGLGGNTIYF
TRBV7-9	TRBD2	TRBJ2-1	NA	TGTGCCAGCAGCTTGGTAGCGGGTGAGCAGTTCTTC	CASSLVAGEQFF
TRBV20-1	TRBD2	TRBJ2-3	NA	TGCAGTGCTAGAGATAGCGGGGCAACGGATACGCAGTATTTT	CSARDSGATDTQYF
TRBV7-2	NA	TRBJ1-6	NA	TGTGCCAGCAGTCGGACCTATAATTCACCCCTCCACTTT	CASSRTYNSPLHF
TRBV7-7	TRBD2	TRBJ2-1	few	TGTGCCAGCAGCCCTACTAGCGGGGTAAGCTCCTACAATGAGCAGTTCTTC	CASSPTSGVSSYNEQFF
TRBV12-3/TRBV12-4	NA	TRBJ2-1	few	TGTGCCAGCAGAGACAGAGTGTACGTTCCTCCTTTCAATGAGCAGTTCTTC	CASRDRVYVPPFNEQFF
TRBV12-3/TRBV12-4	NA	TRBJ2-3	NA	TGTGCCAGCAGCCATGAAATCTCGAGCACAGATACGCAGTATTTT	CASSHEISSTDTQYF
TRBV7-2	NA	TRBJ2-1	NA	TGTGCCAGCAGCACCACCTTGGCGTGGCGGGCCGTTGGGGATGAGCAGTTCTTC	CASSTTLAWRAVGDEQFF
TRBV7-8	TRBD1	TRBJ2-2	few	TGTGCCAGCAGGTCTCCCTCTTGGACAGGGGCTACCGGGGAGCTGTTTTTT	CASRSPSWTGATGELFF
TRBV5-1	NA	TRBJ2-5	many	TGCGCCAGCAGCTTGAGAGAAAGAGAGACCCAGTACTTC	CASSLRERETQYF
TRBV7-3	NA	TRBJ2-3	few	TGTGCCAGCAGCTGGGGGGCGGGTCAGGGCCCAGATACGCAGTATTTT	CASSWGAGQGPDTQYF